The TCR beta chain described here comes from a study of blood T cell repertoires in COVID-19. In the authors' workflow: Amplification of reference gene primers was used by the study to estimate nucleated cell counts. Assay used: immunoSEQ multiplex PCR; TCRdb lists only in-frame clones, some missing. That table supplies the V and J calls and clone size; D and trimming were determined from the DNA. The table includes 150,000 to 200,000 clones, 85% detected once. The CDR3 extends over 14 amino acids. V shed 5 bases, J shed 7 bases, and the junction held 5 bases outside the gene matches. The germline V gene has CDR1 KGHSH and CDR2 LQKENI.

Specimen: peripheral blood. This TCR came from a human donor with acute or convalescent COVID-19. The donor label of this sample is uncertain. The chain combines TRBV18 with TRBJ2-2, with 9 bases lining up with TRBD1. The CDR3: CASSNRGLGGELFF. The CDR3 nucleotides read TGTGCCAGCTCAAACAGGGGGCTTGGCGGGGAGCTGTTTTTT.